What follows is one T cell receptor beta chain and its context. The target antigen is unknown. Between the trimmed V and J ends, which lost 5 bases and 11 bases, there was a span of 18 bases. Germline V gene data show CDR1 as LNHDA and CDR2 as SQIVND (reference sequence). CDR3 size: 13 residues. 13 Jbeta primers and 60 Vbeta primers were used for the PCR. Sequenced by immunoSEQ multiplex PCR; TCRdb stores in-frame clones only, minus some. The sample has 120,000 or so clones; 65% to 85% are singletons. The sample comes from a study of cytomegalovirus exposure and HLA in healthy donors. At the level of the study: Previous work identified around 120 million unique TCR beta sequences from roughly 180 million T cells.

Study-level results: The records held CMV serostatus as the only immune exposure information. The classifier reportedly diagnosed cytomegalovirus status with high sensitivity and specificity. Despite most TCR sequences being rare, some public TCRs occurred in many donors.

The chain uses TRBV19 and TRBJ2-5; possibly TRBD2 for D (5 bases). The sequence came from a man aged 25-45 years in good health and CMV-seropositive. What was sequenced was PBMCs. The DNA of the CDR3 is TGTGCCAGTAGTCCACGCGGCCTGGGAGAGCAGTACTTC. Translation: CASSPRGLGEQYF. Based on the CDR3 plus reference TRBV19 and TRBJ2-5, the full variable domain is DGGITQSPKYLFRKEGQNVTLSCEQNLNHDAMYWYRQDPGQGLRLIYYSQIVNDFQKGDIAEGYSVSREKKESFPLTVTSAQKNPTAFYLCASSPRGLGEQYFGPGTRLLVL.